These 25 T cell receptor beta chains were sequenced from one sample in a study of blood T cell repertoires in COVID-19. The table came from immunoSEQ multiplex PCR; TCRdb's copy has only in-frame clones and leaves some out. Seen here are approximately 250,000 clones, more than 65% observed once, and the top ten hold around 1.5%. Sequenced material: peripheral blood. Receptor source: a middle-aged woman who had recovered from COVID-19.

The rearrangement links TRBV3-1 (or the pseudogene TRBV3-2) to TRBJ2-7; 7 positions match TRBD1. The V gene's germline CDR1 is LGHDT and CDR2 YNNKEL (reference sequence). After removal of 1 base from V and 6 bases from J, the junction contained 6 bases not matched to a gene. This CDR3 region has 14 residues. The DNA for the CDR3 is TGTGCCAGCAGCCAAGGACAGGGCGATGGCGAGCAGTACTTC. Its translation: CASSQGQGDGEQYF.

The V and J genes are TRBV19 and TRBJ1-2; D might be TRBD1 (6 bases). Trimming cost V 5 bases and J 2 bases, with 12 bases left between them. The CDR3 has 14 residues. Germline V gives CDR1 LNHDA, CDR2 SQIVND (reference sequence). In nucleotides, the CDR3 is TGTGCCAGTAGTCTAAGGGACACGAACTATGGCTACACCTTC. This encodes CASSLRDTNYGYTF.

A single count supports this clone. The V and J genes are TRBV19 and TRBJ1-6; D uncertain. CDR3 size: 16 residues. V shed 4 bases and J shed 0 bases, with 10 bases lying between them. The germline V gene has CDR1 LNHDA and CDR2 SQIVND (reference sequence). The CDR3, as DNA: TGTGCCAGTAGTACAGGAATAAGCTCCTATAATTCACCCCTCCACTTT. Protein: CASSTGISSYNSPLHF.

The table lists this clone with a few counts. The chain employs TRBV5-1 and TRBJ2-5, with D perhaps matching TRBD1 (6 bases). With 0 bases removed from V and 2 bases from J, the gap between germline ends came to 11 bases. The CDR3 consists of 15 residues. Germline V gives CDR1 SGHRS, CDR2 YFSETQ. CDR3 sequence (DNA): TGCGCCAGCAGCTTGGAAGGACAGCGTCAAGAGACCCAGTACTTC. Its translation: CASSLEGQRQETQYF. The variable domain in full, completed from reference TRBV5-1 and TRBJ2-5, reads KAGVTQTPRYLIKTRGQQVTLSCSPISGHRSVSWYQQTPGQGLQFLFEYFSETQRNKGNFPGRFSGRQFSNSRSEMNVSTLELGDSALYLCASSLEGQRQETQYFGPGTRLLVL.

The chain recombines TRBV4-2 with TRBJ2-1, with 8 bases matching TRBD2. There are 23 residues in the CDR3. The V and J ends lost 2 bases and 2 bases, in that order; junction bases with no gene match: 26. CDR1 is LGHNA, CDR2 YNFKEQ, per germline. CDR3 DNA: TGTGCCAGCAGCCAACTCACGAGCCCAACGGGCGGGGGGCCCGCTATCGCCTACAATGAGCAGTTCTTC. This translates into CASSQLTSPTGGGPAIAYNEQFF.

The rearrangement joins TRBV27 to TRBJ1-5; 7 nucleotides align to TRBD1. V lost 4 bases to trimming and J lost 4 bases; unmatched junction nucleotides: 4. The CDR3 covers 14 residues. Germline V CDR1 and CDR2: MNHEY, SMNVEV (reference sequence). CDR3 region: CASSSLQGNQPQHF. The CDR3 coding sequence is TGTGCCAGCAGTTCGTTACAGGGGAATCAGCCCCAGCATTTT.

This sequence joins TRBV23-1 and TRBJ1-2, with a possible D match to TRBD1 (6 bases). TRBV23-1 is an open reading frame whose function is uncertain. The CDR3 spans 12 residues. Written as DNA, the CDR3 is TGCGCACTGAAGGGGGTAGACTATGGCTACACCTTC. It is translated as CALKGVDYGYTF.

The V gene is TRBV4-2, the J gene TRBJ2-4, with 14 bases matching TRBD2. Unmatched junction bases numbered 6, after V lost 0 bases and J lost 2 bases. This CDR3 spans 19 amino acids. Germline CDR1 is LGHNA and CDR2 is YNFKEQ. DNA of the CDR3: TGTGCCAGCAGCCAAGATTGGGGGACTAGCGGGGGTACCAAAAACATTCAGTACTTC. Its protein product is CASSQDWGTSGGTKNIQYF.

There are a few counts of this clone. The chain joins TRBV9 to TRBJ1-6, with D perhaps TRBD1 (5 bases). V lost 0 bases and J lost 4, with 5 bases in between. The V gene's germline CDR1 is SGDLS and CDR2 YYNGEE. The CDR3 loop spans 14 amino acids. CDR3 residues: CASSVGQYNSPLHF. DNA of the CDR3: TGTGCCAGCAGCGTAGGACAGTATAATTCACCCCTCCACTTT. Combining the CDR3 with reference TRBV9 and TRBJ1-6 gives the whole variable domain DSGVTQTPKHLITATGQRVTLRCSPRSGDLSVYWYQQSLDQGLQFLIQYYNGEERAKGNILERFSAQQFPDLHSELNLSSLELGDSALYFCASSVGQYNSPLHFGNGTRLTVT.

In its sample, this clone was seen a few times. This chain connects TRBV5-1 to TRBJ2-6; the match to TRBD1 covers 9 bases. Germline V gene lookup returns CDR1 SGHRS and CDR2 YFSETQ. V was pared by 3 bases and J by 3 bases, with 10 bases of the junction left unmatched. CDR3 length: 18 residues. The CDR3, as DNA: TGCGCCAGCAGCTCACAGGGGGCGGGTTCAGGTGGGGCCAACGTCCTGACTTTC. It is translated as CASSSQGAGSGGANVLTF.

This clone came up once. The chain joins TRBV11-3 to TRBJ2-2, with D tentatively TRBD2 (5 bases). The V gene's germline CDR1 is SGHNT and CDR2 YENEEA. Trimming took 8 bases from V and 2 from J, leaving 9 bases between them. The CDR3 contains 13 residues. CDR3 in DNA: TGTGCCAGCGAACTAGGAAACACCGGGGAGCTGTTTTTT. The encoded protein is CASELGNTGELFF.

The rearrangement links TRBV2 to TRBJ2-5, with 11 bases matching TRBD2. The CDR3 runs 19 residues. After removal of 2 bases from V and 2 bases from J, the junction contained 13 bases not matched to a gene. Germline CDR1 and CDR2: SNHLY and FYNNEI. The CDR3 DNA reads as TGTGCCAGCAGTGAACCGCTTAAAAGACTAGCGGGGCGTCAAGAGACCCAGTACTTC. Encoded protein: CASSEPLKRLAGRQETQYF.

The chain joins TRBV29-1 to TRBJ1-4; 7 bases line up with TRBD1. This CDR3 is 14 amino acids long. The J segment lost 3 bases and the V segment lost 6 bases, leaving 7 bases of the junction unmatched. From germline, CDR1 is SQVTM and CDR2 ANQGSEA. The CDR3 nucleotides are TGCAGCGTCGCACAGGGGATATCTAATGAAAAACTGTTTTTT. Translating gives CSVAQGISNEKLFF.

This clone has only one observation. V and J are TRBV6-1 and TRBJ1-2; 9 positions match TRBD1. CDR3 size: 14 residues. With 3 bases clipped from V and 6 bases from J, the junction kept 5 bases outside the gene matches. Germline assignment: CDR1 MNHNS and CDR2 SASEGT. CDR3 DNA sequence: TGTGCCAGCAGTGAGGGACAGGGATTAGATGGCTACACCTTC. Translated: CASSEGQGLDGYTF.

The rearrangement joins TRBV11-2 to TRBJ2-1; 9 bases match TRBD2. The CDR3 covers 15 residues. From germline, CDR1 is SGHAT and CDR2 FQNNGV. V gave up 7 bases and J gave up 2 bases; unmatched junction bases: 6. The CDR3 DNA is TGTGCCAGCACCCTAGCGGGGCCCGCCTACAATGAGCAGTTCTTC. Protein product: CASTLAGPAYNEQFF.

V is TRBV18 and J is TRBJ1-3; the D is unclear. The germline V and J ends were trimmed by 2 bases and 0 bases, with 8 bases remaining between them. Germline V gives CDR1 KGHSH, CDR2 LQKENI. The CDR3 is 15 residues long. CDR3 nucleotide sequence: TGTGCCAGCTCACCAGTAGACTTCTCTGGAAACACCATATATTTT. It is translated as CASSPVDFSGNTIYF.

This chain connects TRBV6-5 to TRBJ1-1; tentative D call: TRBD1 (5 bases). The germline CDR1 and CDR2 sequences are MNHEY and SVGAGI. The CDR3 is 14 amino acids. V was cut by 4 bases and J by 3 bases, with 12 bases left in between. The CDR3 spells CASSWNGGDTEAFF. CDR3 in DNA: TGTGCCAGCAGTTGGAACGGGGGAGACACTGAAGCTTTCTTT.

This clone was counted once. The CDR3 region is CASSYEGAHTGELFF. The CDR3 DNA reads as TGTGCCAGCAGTTACGAGGGGGCCCACACCGGGGAGCTGTTTTTT. V is TRBV6-6 and J is TRBJ2-2; 7 nucleotides line up with TRBD1. Germline V gene sequence: CDR1 MNHNY, CDR2 SVGAGI (reference sequence). Trimming took 2 bases from V and 3 from J; bases not matched to a gene: 3. This CDR3 comprises 15 residues.

About this clone itself: Other DNA sequences in this sample translate to the same CDR3. V is TRBV7-9 and J is TRBJ1-6; D not resolved. Germline CDR1 reads SEHNR; CDR2 reads FQNEAQ (reference sequence). The CDR3 sequence is 15 residues long. V was pared by 5 bases and J by 0 bases, with 8 bases between. CDR3 coding DNA: TGTGCCAGCAGCCTCGGGAGCTCCTATAATTCACCCCTCCACTTT. This gives the protein CASSLGSSYNSPLHF.

The V and J genes are TRBV28 and TRBJ1-1, with no clear D. Germline loops: CDR1 MDHEN, CDR2 SYDVKM. The CDR3 has 12 residues. Trimming stripped 5 bases from V and 4 bases from J, with 8 bases between. The DNA for the CDR3 is TGTGCCAGCAGTGCCGGCGGCACTGAAGCTTTCTTT. Translation: CASSAGGTEAFF.

The chain links TRBV5-1 to TRBJ1-6; 7 positions match TRBD1. The CDR3 covers 14 residues. The J segment lost 10 bases and the V segment lost 4 bases, leaving 8 bases of the junction unmatched. Germline-derived CDR1 and CDR2 are SGHRS and YFSETQ. Here the CDR3 reads CASSKDRFGSPLHF. Written as DNA, the CDR3 is TGCGCCAGCAGCAAGGACAGGTTTGGATCACCCCTCCACTTT.

The rearrangement links TRBV30 to TRBJ2-5, with D unresolved. Trimming pared 2 bases from V and 5 bases from J, leaving 9 bases between. The CDR3 spans 12 residues. Germline assignment: CDR1 GTSNPN and CDR2 SVGIG (reference sequence). The CDR3 region is CAWSPNGETQYF. The CDR3 DNA follows: TGTGCCTGGAGTCCGAACGGGGAGACCCAGTACTTC.

This chain links TRBV5-1 with TRBJ2-5, with 10 nucleotides matching TRBD2. This CDR3 spans 16 amino acids. Germline CDR1 SGHRS, CDR2 YFSETQ. Trimming took 0 bases from V and 1 from J; bases not matched to a gene: 3. This CDR3 is CASSLGPSGGQETQYF. The CDR3 DNA is TGCGCCAGCAGCTTGGGCCCTAGCGGGGGCCAAGAGACCCAGTACTTC.

The chain links TRBV6-5 to TRBJ1-2; 8 bases are shared with TRBD1. CDR3 length equals 16 residues. The V and J ends lost 4 bases and 5 bases, in that order; junction bases with no gene match: 12. CDR1 and CDR2 (germline): MNHEY, SVGAGI. For the CDR3, the DNA is TGTGCCAGCAGTTCCCCATCGTCAGGGGGCTTTTATGGCTACACCTTC. Its protein product is CASSSPSSGGFYGYTF.

The chain employs TRBV7-2 and TRBJ2-1; possibly TRBD1 for D (6 bases). The CDR3 is made up of 15 amino acids. Between the trimmed V and J ends, which lost 10 bases and 6 bases, there was a span of 22 bases. The germline V gene encodes CDR1 SGHTA and CDR2 FQGNSA. The CDR3 protein is CATQRGTPGTNEQFF. The CDR3, as DNA: TGTGCCACTCAGAGGGGGACCCCAGGAACCAATGAGCAGTTCTTC.